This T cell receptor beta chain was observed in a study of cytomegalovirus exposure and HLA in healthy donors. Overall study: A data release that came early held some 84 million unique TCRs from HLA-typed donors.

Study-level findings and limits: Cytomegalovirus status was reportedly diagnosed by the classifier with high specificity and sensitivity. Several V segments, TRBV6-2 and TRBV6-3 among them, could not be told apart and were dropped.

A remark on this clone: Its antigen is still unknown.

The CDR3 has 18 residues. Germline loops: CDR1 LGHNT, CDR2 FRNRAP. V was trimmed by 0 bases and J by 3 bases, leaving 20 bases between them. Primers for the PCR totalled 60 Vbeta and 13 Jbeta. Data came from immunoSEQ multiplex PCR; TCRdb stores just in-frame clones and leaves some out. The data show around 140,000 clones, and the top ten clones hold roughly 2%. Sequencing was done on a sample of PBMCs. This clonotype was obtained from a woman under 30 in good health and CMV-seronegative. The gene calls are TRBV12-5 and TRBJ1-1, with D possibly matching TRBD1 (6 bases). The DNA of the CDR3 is TGTGCTAGTGGTTTGGTAATCCTTAAGCAAGGGGGGGACACTGAAGCTTTCTTT. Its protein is CASGLVILKQGGDTEAFF.